This T cell receptor (beta chain) was sequenced for a study of T cell changes during pregnancy in multiple sclerosis. Profiling relied on immunoSEQ multiplex PCR, and the TCRdb table lists in-frame clones only, not all of them. The sample holds about 42,000 clones; around nine tenths are singletons and the top ten take under 0.95%. CDR1 and CDR2 from the germline V gene are SGHRS and YFSETQ. The CDR3 is made up of 16 amino acids. With V trimmed by 2 bases and J by 9 bases, 9 bases remained unmatched. V usage is TRBV5-1 and J usage is TRBJ1-6; 9 bases line up with TRBD1. The clonotype was recovered from a female donor with multiple sclerosis, enrolled in a pregnancy study. Sequenced here: CD4+ T cells from peripheral blood mononuclear cells, sampled after pregnancy. CDR3 coding DNA: TGCGCCAGCAGCTTAGACCCGGGACAGGGCGGTTCACCCCTCCACTTT. It translates to CASSLDPGQGGSPLHF.